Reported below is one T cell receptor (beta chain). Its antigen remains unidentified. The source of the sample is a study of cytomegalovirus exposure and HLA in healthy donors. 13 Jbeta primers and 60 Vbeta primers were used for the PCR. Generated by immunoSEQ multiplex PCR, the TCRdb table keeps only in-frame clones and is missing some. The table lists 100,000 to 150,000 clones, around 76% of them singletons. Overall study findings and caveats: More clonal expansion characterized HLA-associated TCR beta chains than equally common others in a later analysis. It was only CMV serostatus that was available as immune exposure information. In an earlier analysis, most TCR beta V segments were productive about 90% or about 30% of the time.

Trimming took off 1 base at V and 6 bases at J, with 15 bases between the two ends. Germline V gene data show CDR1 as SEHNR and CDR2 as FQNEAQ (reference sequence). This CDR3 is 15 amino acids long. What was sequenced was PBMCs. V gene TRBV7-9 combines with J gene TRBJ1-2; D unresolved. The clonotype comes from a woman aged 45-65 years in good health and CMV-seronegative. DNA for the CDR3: TGTGCCAGCAGCTTAGAGGCCGGGCGGGTCGATGGCTACACCTTC. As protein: CASSLEAGRVDGYTF.